This TCR beta chain was recorded in a study of blood T cell repertoires in COVID-19. Looking at the study overall: Samples of COVID-19 (acute and convalescent) were obtained from the United States, Italy and Spain. PBMCs, B-cell-depleted T cells, or T cells provided the cDNA or gDNA that made up the material.

Patients of the Seattle cohort, enrolled during active infection, were followed longitudinally. Study processing details: Cell counts per sample came from amplifying reference gene primers. Repertoires were generated with immunoSEQ multiplex PCR, while TCRdb's copy carries only in-frame clones and drops some. The V and J calls and clone size come from that table; D and trimming were worked out from the DNA. The profile covers approximately 290,000 clones, with more than 65% appearing a single time and 15% to 18% taken by the ten largest. The sequenced sample was peripheral blood. This sequence was found in a person aged 65-85 years with COVID-19, enrolled during active disease.

CDR3 amino acids: CASSFIRSDTQYF. The CDR3 DNA is TGTGCCAGCAGTTTCATCCGGTCAGATACGCAGTATTTT. The rearrangement uses TRBV28 and TRBJ2-3; D uncertain. Trimming removed 3 bases at V and 4 bases at J, with 8 bases between. Germline V gene data show CDR1 as MDHEN and CDR2 as SYDVKM. The CDR3 spans 13 residues.